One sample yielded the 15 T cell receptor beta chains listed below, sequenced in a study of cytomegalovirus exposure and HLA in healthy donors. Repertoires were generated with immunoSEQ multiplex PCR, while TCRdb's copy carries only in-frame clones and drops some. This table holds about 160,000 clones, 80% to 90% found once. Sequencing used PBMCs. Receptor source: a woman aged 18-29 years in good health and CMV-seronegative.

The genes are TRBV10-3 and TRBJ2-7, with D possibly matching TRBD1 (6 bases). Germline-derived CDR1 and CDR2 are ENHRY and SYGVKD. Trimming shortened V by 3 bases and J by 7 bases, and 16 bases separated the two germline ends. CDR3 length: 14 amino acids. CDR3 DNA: TGTGCCATCAGTGAAGGGGGTCCCTCCTGGGAGCAGTACTTC. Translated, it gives CAISEGGPSWEQYF.

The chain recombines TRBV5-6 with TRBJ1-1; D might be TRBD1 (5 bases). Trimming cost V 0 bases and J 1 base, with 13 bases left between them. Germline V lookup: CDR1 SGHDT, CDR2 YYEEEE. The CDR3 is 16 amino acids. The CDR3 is CASSLDWRGRNTEAFF. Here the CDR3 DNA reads TGTGCCAGCAGCTTGGATTGGAGGGGTAGGAACACTGAAGCTTTCTTT.

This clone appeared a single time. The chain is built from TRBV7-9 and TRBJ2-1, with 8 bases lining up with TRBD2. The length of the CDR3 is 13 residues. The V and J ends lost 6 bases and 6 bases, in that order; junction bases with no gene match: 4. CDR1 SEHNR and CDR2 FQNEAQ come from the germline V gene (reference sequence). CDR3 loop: CASRREVINEQFF. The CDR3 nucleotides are TGTGCCAGCAGGCGGGAGGTAATCAATGAGCAGTTCTTC.

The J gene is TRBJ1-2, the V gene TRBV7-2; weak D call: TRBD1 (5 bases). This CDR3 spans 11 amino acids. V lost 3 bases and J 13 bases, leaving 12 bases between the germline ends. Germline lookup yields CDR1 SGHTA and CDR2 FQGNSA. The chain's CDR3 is CASSLDLGLTF. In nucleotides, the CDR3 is TGTGCCAGCAGCTTGGATTTGGGGCTCACCTTC.

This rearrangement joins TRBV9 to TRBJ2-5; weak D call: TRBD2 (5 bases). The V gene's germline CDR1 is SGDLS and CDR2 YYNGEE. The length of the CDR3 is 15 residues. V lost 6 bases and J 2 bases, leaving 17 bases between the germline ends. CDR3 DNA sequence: TGTGCCAGCAAATTTGGGAGTTGGGGTCAAGAGACCCAGTACTTC. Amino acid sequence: CASKFGSWGQETQYF.

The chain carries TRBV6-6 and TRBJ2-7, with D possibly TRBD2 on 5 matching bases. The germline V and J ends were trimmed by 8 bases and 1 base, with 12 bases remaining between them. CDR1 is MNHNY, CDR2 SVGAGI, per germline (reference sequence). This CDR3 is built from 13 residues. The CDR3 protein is CASRSGGSYEQYF. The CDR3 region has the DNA TGTGCCAGCCGAAGCGGAGGATCCTACGAGCAGTACTTC.

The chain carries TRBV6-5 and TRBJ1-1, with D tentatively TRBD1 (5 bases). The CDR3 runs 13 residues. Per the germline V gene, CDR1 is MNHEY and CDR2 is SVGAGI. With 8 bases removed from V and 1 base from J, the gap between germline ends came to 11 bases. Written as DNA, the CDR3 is TGTGCCAGCCTCGGGACTGGGAACACTGAAGCTTTCTTT. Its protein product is CASLGTGNTEAFF.

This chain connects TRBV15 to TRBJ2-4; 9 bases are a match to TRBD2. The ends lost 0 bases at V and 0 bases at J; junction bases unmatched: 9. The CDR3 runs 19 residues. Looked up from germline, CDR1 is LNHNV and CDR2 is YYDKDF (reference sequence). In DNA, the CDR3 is TGTGCCACCAGCAGAGATCGGCTAGCGGGGACCTTAGCCAAAAACATTCAGTACTTC. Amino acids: CATSRDRLAGTLAKNIQYF.

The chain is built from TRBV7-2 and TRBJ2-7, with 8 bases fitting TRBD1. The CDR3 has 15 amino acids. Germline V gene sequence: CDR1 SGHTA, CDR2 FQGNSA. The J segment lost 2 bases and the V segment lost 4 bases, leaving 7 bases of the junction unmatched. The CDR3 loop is CASSWGTGLPYEQYF. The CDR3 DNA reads TGTGCCAGCAGCTGGGGGACAGGACTCCCCTACGAGCAGTACTTC.

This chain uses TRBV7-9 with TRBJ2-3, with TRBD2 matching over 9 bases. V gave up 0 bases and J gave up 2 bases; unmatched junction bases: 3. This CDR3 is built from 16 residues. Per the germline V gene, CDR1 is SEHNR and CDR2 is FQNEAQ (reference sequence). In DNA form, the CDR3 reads TGTGCCAGCAGCTTAGCGCTAGCGGGGCCCACAGATACGCAGTATTTT. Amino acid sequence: CASSLALAGPTDTQYF.

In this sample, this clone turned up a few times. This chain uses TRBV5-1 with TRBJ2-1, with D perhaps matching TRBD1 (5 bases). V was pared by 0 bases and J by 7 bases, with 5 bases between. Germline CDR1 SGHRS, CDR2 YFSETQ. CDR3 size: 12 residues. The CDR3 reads CASSLEGNEQFF. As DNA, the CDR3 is TGCGCCAGCAGCTTGGAGGGGAATGAGCAGTTCTTC.

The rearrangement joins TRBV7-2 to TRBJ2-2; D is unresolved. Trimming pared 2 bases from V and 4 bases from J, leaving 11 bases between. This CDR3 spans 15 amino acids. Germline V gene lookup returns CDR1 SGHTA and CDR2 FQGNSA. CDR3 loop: CASSLFGRSTGELFF. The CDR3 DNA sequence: TGTGCCAGCAGCTTATTCGGTCGTAGCACCGGGGAGCTGTTTTTT.

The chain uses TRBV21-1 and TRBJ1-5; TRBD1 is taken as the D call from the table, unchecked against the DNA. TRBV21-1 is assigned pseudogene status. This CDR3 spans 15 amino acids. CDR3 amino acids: CASSNGDRGDQPQHF. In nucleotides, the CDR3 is TGTGCCAGCAGCAACGGCGACAGGGGGGATCAGCCCCAGCATTTT.

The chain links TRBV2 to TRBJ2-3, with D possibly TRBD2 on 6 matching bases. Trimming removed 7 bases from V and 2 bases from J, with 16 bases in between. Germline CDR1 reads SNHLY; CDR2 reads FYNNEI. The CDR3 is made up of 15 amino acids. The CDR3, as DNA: TGTGCCAGCAAACGCGGGATTCCCTTCACAGATACGCAGTATTTT. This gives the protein CASKRGIPFTDTQYF.

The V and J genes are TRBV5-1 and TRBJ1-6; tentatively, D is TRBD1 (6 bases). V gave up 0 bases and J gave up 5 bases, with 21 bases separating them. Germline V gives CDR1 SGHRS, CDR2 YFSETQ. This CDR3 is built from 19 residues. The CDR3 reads CASSLASVGGPLDNSPLHF. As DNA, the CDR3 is TGCGCCAGCAGCTTGGCCTCAGTGGGGGGGCCACTAGATAATTCACCCCTCCACTTT.